The T cell receptor beta chain under discussion was sequenced for a study of regulatory T cells in long-lasting Graves disease. For TCR beta, libraries came from iRepertoire HTBI primers and Arm-PCR of CDR3 regions. A single record per CDR3 protein comes from TCRdb applying MiXCR to the multiplex PCR reads. This table has about 620,000 distinct CDR3 sequences, approximately 15% appearing once. Time point specified: newly diagnosed GD, antithyroid drugs for less than 3 months. RNA extracted from PBMCs served as the sequencing template. This CDR3 region has 15 residues. Germline V gene sequence: CDR1 SGHRS, CDR2 YFSETQ. Trimming cost V 0 bases and J 4 bases, with 12 bases left between them. In this sample, this clonotype turned up a few times. This same sample was also part of a study on T cells in Graves' hyperthyroidism and ophthalmopathy.

The sequence came from a woman younger than 45 with Graves disease. The V call is TRBV5-1, the J call TRBJ2-3, with D perhaps TRBD2 (6 bases). Material: peripheral blood mononuclear cells (PBMCs), obtained at new diagnosis, from a patient treated with antithyroid drugs. CDR3 loop: CASSLVAGWADTQYF. For the CDR3, the DNA is TGCGCCAGCAGCTTGGTGGCGGGATGGGCAGATACGCAGTATTTT.